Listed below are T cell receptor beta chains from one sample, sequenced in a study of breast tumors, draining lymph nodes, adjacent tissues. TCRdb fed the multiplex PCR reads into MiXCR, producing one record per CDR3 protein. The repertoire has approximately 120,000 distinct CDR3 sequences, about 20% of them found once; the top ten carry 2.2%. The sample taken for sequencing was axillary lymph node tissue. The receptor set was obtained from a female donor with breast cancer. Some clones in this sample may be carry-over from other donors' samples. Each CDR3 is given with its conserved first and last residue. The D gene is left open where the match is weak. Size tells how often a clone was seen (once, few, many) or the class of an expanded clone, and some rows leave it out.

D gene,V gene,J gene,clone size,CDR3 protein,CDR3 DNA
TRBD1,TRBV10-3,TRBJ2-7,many,CAISNRGINYEQYF,TGTGCCATCAGCAACAGGGGTATCAACTACGAGCAGTACTTC
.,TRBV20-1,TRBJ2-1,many,CSARADEQFF,TGCAGTGCTAGGGCTGATGAGCAGTTCTTC
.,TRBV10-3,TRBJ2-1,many,CAIGAQRENEQFF,TGTGCCATCGGCGCCCAAAGGGAGAATGAGCAGTTCTTC
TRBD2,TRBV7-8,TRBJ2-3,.,CASSKPGLAGPRTDTQYF,TGTGCCAGCAGCAAGCCGGGACTAGCGGGACCCAGAACAGATACGCAGTATTTT
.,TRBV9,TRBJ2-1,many,CASSVGSNEQFF,TGTGCCAGCAGCGTAGGTAGCAATGAGCAGTTCTTC
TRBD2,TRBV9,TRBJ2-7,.,CASSGASGSYEQYF,TGTGCCAGCAGTGGGGCTAGCGGGAGCTACGAGCAGTACTTC
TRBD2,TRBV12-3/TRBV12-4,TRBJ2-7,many,CASSLGSGRTYEQYF,TGTGCCAGCAGTTTGGGGAGCGGGAGGACCTACGAGCAGTACTTC
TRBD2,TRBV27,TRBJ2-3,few,CASSLLSGGRSTDTQYF,TGTGCCAGCAGTTTACTTTCCGGGGGGAGGAGCACAGATACGCAGTATTTT
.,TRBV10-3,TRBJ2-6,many,CAISESGTGANVLTF,TGTGCCATCAGTGAGTCGGGTACTGGGGCCAACGTCCTGACTTTC
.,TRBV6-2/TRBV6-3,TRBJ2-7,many,CASSSRDSDYEQYF,TGTGCCAGCAGTTCCCGAGACTCAGATTACGAGCAGTACTTC
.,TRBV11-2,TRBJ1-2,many,CASRSRLNYGYTF,TGTGCCAGCAGATCCAGGTTAAACTATGGCTACACCTTC
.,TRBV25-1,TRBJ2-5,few,CASSEFGPLGETQYF,TGTGCCAGCAGTGAATTCGGGCCCCTGGGAGAGACCCAGTACTTC
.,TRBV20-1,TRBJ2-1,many,CSAQYNEQFF,TGCAGTGCTCAGTACAATGAGCAGTTCTTC
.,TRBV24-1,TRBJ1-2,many,CATSDFRGGDGYTF,TGTGCCACCAGTGATTTTCGGGGGGGGGATGGCTACACCTTC
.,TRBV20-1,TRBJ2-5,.,CSARGGGARETQYF,TGCAGTGCTAGAGGGGGGGGGGCGAGGGAGACCCAGTACTTC
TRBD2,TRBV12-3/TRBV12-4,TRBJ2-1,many,CASVTSGSRDEQFF,TGTGCCAGCGTCACTAGCGGGAGCAGAGATGAGCAGTTCTTC
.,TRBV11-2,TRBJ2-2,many,CASRHNNRATGELFF,TGTGCCAGCAGACATAACAACCGGGCCACCGGGGAGCTGTTTTTT
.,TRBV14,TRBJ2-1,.,CASRLDSTSGNEQFF,TGTGCCAGCAGACTAGATTCAACAAGTGGGAATGAGCAGTTCTTC
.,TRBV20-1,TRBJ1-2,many,CSARDSRPPEGYGYTF,TGCAGTGCTAGAGATTCGAGGCCCCCCGAGGGCTATGGCTACACCTTC
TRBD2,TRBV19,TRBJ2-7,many,CASSATRTSGTYEQYF,TGTGCCAGTAGTGCCACCCGGACTAGCGGGACCTACGAGCAGTACTTC
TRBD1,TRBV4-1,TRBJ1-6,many,CASSQPGQRSPLHF,TGCGCCAGCAGCCAACCGGGACAGCGAAGCCCCCTCCACTTT
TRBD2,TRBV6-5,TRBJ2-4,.,CASSPPPAGKNIQYF,TGTGCCAGCAGTCCACCACCAGCGGGGAAAAACATTCAGTACTTC
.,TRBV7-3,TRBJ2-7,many,CASSLSAASFEQYF,TGTGCCAGCAGCTTATCAGCGGCATCCTTCGAGCAGTACTTC
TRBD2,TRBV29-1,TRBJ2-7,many,CSPGGRQYF,TGCAGCCCCGGGGGGAGGCAGTACTTC
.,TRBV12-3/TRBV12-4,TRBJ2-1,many,CASSSDSYNEQFF,TGTGCCAGCAGTTCCGACAGTTACAATGAGCAGTTCTTC
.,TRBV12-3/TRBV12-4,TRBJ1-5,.,CASRRQFSNQPQHF,TGTGCCAGCAGGAGGCAGTTTAGCAATCAGCCCCAGCATTTT
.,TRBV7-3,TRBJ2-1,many,CASTHSGGEQFF,TGTGCCAGCACCCATAGTGGAGGTGAGCAGTTCTTC
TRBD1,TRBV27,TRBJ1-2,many,CASSPTIRQGRYGYTF,TGTGCCAGCAGTCCAACCATCCGACAGGGCCGGTATGGCTACACCTTC
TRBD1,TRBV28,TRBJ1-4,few,CASSFQQGAGEKLFF,TGTGCCAGCAGTTTCCAACAGGGGGCTGGGGAAAAACTGTTTTTT
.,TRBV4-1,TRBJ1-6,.,CASSHLDRQRVYNSPLHF,TGCGCCAGCAGCCACTTAGACAGGCAACGTGTTTATAATTCACCCCTCCACTTT
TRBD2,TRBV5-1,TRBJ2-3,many,CASSRRTSGSGTYTDTQYF,TGCGCCAGCAGCAGGCGGACTAGCGGGAGCGGTACCTACACAGATACGCAGTATTTT
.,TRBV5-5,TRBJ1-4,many,CASSLRGRATNEKLFF,TGTGCCAGCAGCTTGAGGGGAAGGGCAACTAATGAAAAACTGTTTTTT
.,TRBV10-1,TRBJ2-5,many,CASSGGSVETQYF,TGCGCCAGCAGTGGGGGGTCGGTGGAGACCCAGTACTTC
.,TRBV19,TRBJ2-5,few,CASSNARQETQYF,TGTGCCAGTAGTAATGCCAGACAAGAGACCCAGTACTTC
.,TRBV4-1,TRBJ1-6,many,CASSQVMVGSPLHF,TGCGCCAGCAGCCAAGTGATGGTGGGTTCACCCCTCCACTTT
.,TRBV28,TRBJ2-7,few,CASNRGLAYEQYF,TGTGCCAGCAATCGGGGGTTAGCTTACGAGCAGTACTTC
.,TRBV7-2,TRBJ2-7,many,CASSPGREWVVLYEQYF,TGTGCCAGCAGCCCGGGTAGGGAATGGGTCGTCCTCTACGAGCAGTACTTC
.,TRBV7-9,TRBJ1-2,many,CASSYDSYGYTF,TGTGCCAGCAGCTACGACAGTTATGGCTACACCTTC
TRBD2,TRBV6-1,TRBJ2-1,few,CASFPRGLASSSYNEQFF,TGTGCCAGCTTTCCACGGGGACTAGCGAGCAGCTCCTACAATGAGCAGTTCTTC
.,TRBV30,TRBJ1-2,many,CAWSNDWYGYTF,TGTGCCTGGAGTAATGATTGGTATGGCTACACCTTC
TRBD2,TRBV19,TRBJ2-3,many,CASSRTSDEGGQYF,TGTGCCAGTAGTCGTACTAGCGACGAGGGTGGGCAGTATTTT
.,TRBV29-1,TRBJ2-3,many,CSVWARKTDTQYF,TGCAGCGTTTGGGCCAGGAAGACAGATACGCAGTATTTT
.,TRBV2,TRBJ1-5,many,CASSEKSGLSNQPQHF,TGTGCCAGCAGTGAAAAGTCAGGGCTAAGCAATCAGCCCCAGCATTTT
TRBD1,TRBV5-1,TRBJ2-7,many,CASSRDSTYEQYF,TGCGCCAGCAGCCGGGACAGTACCTACGAGCAGTACTTC
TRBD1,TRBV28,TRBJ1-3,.,CASSTPGTGSGNTIYF,TGTGCCAGCAGTACACCCGGGACAGGGTCTGGAAACACCATATATTTT
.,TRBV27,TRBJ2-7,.,CASSKGSVLGEQYF,TGTGCCAGCAGCAAAGGGTCGGTATTGGGCGAGCAGTACTTC
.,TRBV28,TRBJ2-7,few,CASSLGQSWQYF,TGTGCCAGCAGTTTAGGACAGTCTTGGCAGTACTTC
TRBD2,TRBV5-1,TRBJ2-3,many,CASSPGLAGRTDTQYF,TGCGCCAGCAGCCCGGGACTAGCGGGGCGCACAGATACGCAGTATTTT
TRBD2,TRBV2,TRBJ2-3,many,CASRATSGRTDTQYF,TGTGCCAGCAGAGCGACTAGCGGGAGAACAGATACGCAGTATTTT
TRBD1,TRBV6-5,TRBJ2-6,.,CASSLRDRGLAGANVLTF,TGTGCCAGCAGTCTCCGGGACAGGGGACTAGCTGGGGCCAACGTCCTGACTTTC
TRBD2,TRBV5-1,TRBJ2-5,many,CASSLTLGTSAYQETQYF,TGCGCCAGCAGCTTGACTCTCGGGACTAGCGCGTACCAAGAGACCCAGTACTTC
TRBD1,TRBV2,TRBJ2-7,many,CASSVGQGPYEQYF,TGTGCCAGCAGTGTAGGACAGGGTCCCTACGAGCAGTACTTC
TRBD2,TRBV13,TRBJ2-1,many,CASSLRGVNNEQFF,TGTGCCAGCAGCTTACGGGGGGTGAACAATGAGCAGTTCTTC